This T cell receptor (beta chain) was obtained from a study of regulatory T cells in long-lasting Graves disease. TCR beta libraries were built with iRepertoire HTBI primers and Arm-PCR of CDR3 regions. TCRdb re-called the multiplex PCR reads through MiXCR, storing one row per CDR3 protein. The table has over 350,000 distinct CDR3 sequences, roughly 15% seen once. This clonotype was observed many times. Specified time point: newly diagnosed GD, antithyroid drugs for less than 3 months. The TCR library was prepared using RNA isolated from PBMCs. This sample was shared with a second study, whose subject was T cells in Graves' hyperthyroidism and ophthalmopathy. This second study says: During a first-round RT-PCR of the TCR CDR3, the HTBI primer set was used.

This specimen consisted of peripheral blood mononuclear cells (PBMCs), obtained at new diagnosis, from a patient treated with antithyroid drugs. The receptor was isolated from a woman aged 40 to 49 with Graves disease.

The CDR3: CASSLGRTDYTEAFF. DNA of the CDR3: TGTGCCAGCAGCTTAGGCCGGACAGACTACACTGAAGCTTTCTTT. This chain connects TRBV13 to TRBJ1-1; tentatively, D is TRBD1 (6 bases). The germline V gene has CDR1 PRHDT and CDR2 FYEKMQ (reference sequence). The CDR3 loop spans 15 amino acids. Trimming shortened V by 0 bases and J by 3 bases, and 11 bases separated the two germline ends.